This is a list of T cell receptor beta chains from one sample in a study of blood T cell repertoires in COVID-19. Measured with immunoSEQ multiplex PCR; TCRdb has only the in-frame clones, and not every one. The repertoire has approximately 110,000 clones, roughly 80% of them found once; the top ten carry approximately 4.2%. What was sequenced was peripheral blood. These receptors were collected from a human donor in a cohort sampled during active or convalescent COVID-19. The CDR3 runs from the conserved cysteine through the conserved F or W. The order of the fields is clone size, J gene, V gene, D gene, CDR3 DNA, CDR3 protein. A D gene is named only where the DNA matches it firmly. Size is stated for part of the rows, as once, few or many counts, or as a class when the clone is expanded.

>-|TRBJ2-5|TRBV28|-
TGTGCCAGCAGTTTCGTGGCAGGGAGGGAGACCCAGTACTTC
CASSFVAGRETQYF
>few|TRBJ1-2|TRBV7-9|TRBD1
TGTGCCAGCAGCTGGGGACAGGGGGCCTATGGCTACACCTTC
CASSWGQGAYGYTF
>-|TRBJ1-2|TRBV6-5|TRBD1
TGTGCCAGCAAACAGGGGTTCTGGTCGACCTTC
CASKQGFWSTF
>few|TRBJ2-2|TRBV14|-
TGTGCCAGCAGCCAAGTTTGGCCAGACTACACCGGGGAGCTGTTTTTT
CASSQVWPDYTGELFF
>few|TRBJ1-1|TRBV19|TRBD1
TGTGCCAGTAGTATCACGTCCCGGACAGGGGCTCTGAACACTGAAGCTTTCTTT
CASSITSRTGALNTEAFF
>-|TRBJ1-1|TRBV19|TRBD1
TGTGCCAGTAGGCTGACAGGGGGGAACACTGAAGCTTTCTTT
CASRLTGGNTEAFF
>few|TRBJ2-7|TRBV3-1/TRBV3-2|TRBD1
TGTGCCAGCAGCCTACCAGGGGGCCTTCACCTCAGCGAGCAGTACTTC
CASSLPGGLHLSEQYF
>-|TRBJ1-2|TRBV19|-
TGTGCCAGTAATCCAGAGCGACAGTCTAACTATGGCTACACCTTC
CASNPERQSNYGYTF
>once|TRBJ2-1|TRBV30|-
TGTGCCTGGAGTTTACCCCATTCCCTGGGGGGCTCCTACAATGAGCAGTTCTTC
CAWSLPHSLGGSYNEQFF
>-|TRBJ2-2|TRBV7-2|TRBD2
TGTGCCAGCAGCTTCCTAGCGGGGGGGTGGACCGGGGAGCTGTTTTTT
CASSFLAGGWTGELFF
>-|TRBJ2-3|TRBV11-2|TRBD1
TGTGCCAGCAGCTTCGACAGGGTTCATACAGATACGCAGTATTTT
CASSFDRVHTDTQYF
>-|TRBJ2-3|TRBV28|-
TGTGCCAGCAGTTATAGCGGTTCCACAGATACGCAGTATTTT
CASSYSGSTDTQYF
>once|TRBJ2-7|TRBV12-5|-
TGTGCTAGTGGTTTGCCGTTCTTGGAGCAGTACTTC
CASGLPFLEQYF
>-|TRBJ2-3|TRBV7-2|TRBD1
TGTGCCAGCAGCTTTTATTCTGGGACAGGGACCTCTAGCACAGATACGCAGTATTTT
CASSFYSGTGTSSTDTQYF
>-|TRBJ2-6|TRBV9|TRBD1
TGTGCCAGCAGCGTTAATGTAAGGGACAGGGTGCTCTCTGGGGCCAACGTCCTGACTTTC
CASSVNVRDRVLSGANVLTF
>-|TRBJ2-1|TRBV19|TRBD2
TGTGCCAGTAGTTCAAAGGGTCCCGGGACTAGTTCAGGGTACAATGAGCAGTTCTTC
CASSSKGPGTSSGYNEQFF
>few|TRBJ1-5|TRBV19|-
TGTGCCAGTAGTACAGGTGTCGGCACCTCGGGGAATTTT
CASSTGVGTSGNF
>-|TRBJ1-2|TRBV5-4|-
TGTGCCAGCAGCTTGGACGGGGACTATGGCTACACCTTC
CASSLDGDYGYTF
>-|TRBJ1-1|TRBV19|-
TGTGCCAGTAGTACCCGTTACTCGGGCGGCGGCCCCAGGGCCACTGAAGCTTTCTTT
CASSTRYSGGGPRATEAFF
>few|TRBJ2-1|TRBV18|TRBD1
TGTGCCAGCTCACCTCCGGAGACAGGGGGTGGAGATGAGCAGTTCTTC
CASSPPETGGGDEQFF
>-|TRBJ1-2|TRBV19|-
TGTGCCAGTAAGGGCCGGGGAGGCCGAACGATCTATGGCTACACCTTC
CASKGRGGRTIYGYTF
>-|TRBJ2-3|TRBV9|TRBD1
TGTGCCAGCAGCGTATTGAGGGACAGGCTCACAGATACGCAGTATTTT
CASSVLRDRLTDTQYF
>-|TRBJ1-2|TRBV5-8|-
TGTGCCAGCAGCTTGGATTACAGCTATGGCTACACCTTC
CASSLDYSYGYTF
>-|TRBJ2-1|TRBV4-1|TRBD1
TGCGCCAGCAGCCAAGAGGGACAGGGTTCCTCCAATGAGCAGTTCTTC
CASSQEGQGSSNEQFF
>-|TRBJ2-3|TRBV9|-
TGTGCCAGCATGGGGCATTCCGATACGCAGTATTTT
CASMGHSDTQYF
>-|TRBJ2-5|TRBV7-9|TRBD2
TGTGCCAGCAGCTTTATAACTAGCGGGCGCCAAGAGACCCAGTACTTC
CASSFITSGRQETQYF
>-|TRBJ2-1|TRBV18|TRBD2
TGTGCCAGCTCATCGGGTAGCGGGAAGGGCAATGAGCAGTTCTTC
CASSSGSGKGNEQFF
>many|TRBJ1-5|TRBV29-1|-
TGCAGCGTTGTGGGGGGAGATAGCAATCAGCCCCAGCATTTT
CSVVGGDSNQPQHF
>once|TRBJ1-2|TRBV27|TRBD1
TGTGCCAGCAGTTTACTCACGACAGGGGGCCATGGCTACACCTTC
CASSLLTTGGHGYTF
>-|TRBJ1-4|TRBV4-1|TRBD1
TGCGCCAGCAGCCAAGGGACAGGGAGGAGGGGGAAACTGTTTTTT
CASSQGTGRRGKLFF
>-|TRBJ2-2|TRBV6-5|TRBD1
TGTGCCAGCAGGCCCGGGACAGGGAACACCGGGGAGCTGTTTTTT
CASRPGTGNTGELFF
>-|TRBJ2-1|TRBV30|-
TGTGCCTGGAGCGCCGGGGGCTCCTACAATGAGCAGTTCTTC
CAWSAGGSYNEQFF
>-|TRBJ1-4|TRBV28|-
TGTGCCAGCAGTCCCTTCACTCGAGGTGAAAAACTGTTTTTT
CASSPFTRGEKLFF
>-|TRBJ2-1|TRBV7-2|-
TGTGCCAGCAGCTTGATGAGCTCCTACAATGAGCAGTTCTTC
CASSLMSSYNEQFF
>-|TRBJ2-2|TRBV9|-
TGTGCCAGCAGCGTAGGAGCCGGCACCGGGGAGCTGTTTTTT
CASSVGAGTGELFF
>once|TRBJ2-2|TRBV19|TRBD2
TGTGCCAGTAGCATCCGAACACCCAGGGACTACTACACCGGGGAGCTGTTTTTT
CASSIRTPRDYYTGELFF
>few|TRBJ2-4|TRBV28|TRBD2
TGTGCCAGCAGCCGGGGACTAGCGGGGAATGGGAATACAAACATTCAGTACTTC
CASSRGLAGNGNTNIQYF
>-|TRBJ2-7|TRBV5-1|TRBD2
TGCGCCAGCGCTAGCGGGGGCCACTCCTACGAGCAGTACTTC
CASASGGHSYEQYF
>-|TRBJ2-5|TRBV18|-
TGTGCCAGCTCACGGTACGGGGAAGAGACCCAGTACTTC
CASSRYGEETQYF
>-|TRBJ2-7|TRBV7-2|-
TGTGCCAGCAGCTTTACTGGTAGCCTCAGCTACGAGCAGTACTTC
CASSFTGSLSYEQYF